The present T cell receptor (beta chain) was sequenced within a study of Graves' ophthalmopathy and Graves' hyperthyroidism (dated by TCRdb to 2016 to 2019). Regarding the study in general: Hyperthyroidism was defined as stable when no progression to ophthalmopathy occurred within 18 months of follow-up. T-cell repertoires of thyroid tissue and blood were compared in 5 or 6 hyperthyroidism patients. An independent validation cohort comprised some 18 hyperthyroidism patients and 15 to 17 patients who later progressed from hyperthyroidism to ophthalmopathy. To explore V-J signatures distinguishing ophthalmopathy from hyperthyroidism, a discovery set of about a hundred patients (about 43 ophthalmopathy, around 55 stable hyperthyroidism) was enrolled. Following sampling, methimazole starting at 30 mg daily was administered to hyperthyroidism patients, and high-dose intravenous methylprednisolone was administered to ophthalmopathy patients. The study used TCR beta repertoire signatures to distinguish Graves' ophthalmopathy from Graves' hyperthyroidism and to predict progression to ophthalmopathy. In total, 135 blood samples were TCR-sequenced: 43 ophthalmopathy, about 75 hyperthyroidism and roughly 17 hyperthyroidism-to-ophthalmopathy patients. What the study reported, not specific to this receptor: Sample size was not predetermined statistically, and investigators were not blinded to group allocation. In validation, the model predicted ophthalmopathy progression with about 71% sensitivity and about 73% specificity; some twelve predicted patients were CT-confirmed with GO in a median of approximately 6.2 months. In cross-validation, the 13-signature model distinguished ophthalmopathy from stable hyperthyroidism with 85% to 90% sensitivity and almost 83% specificity, and in the test set the corresponding values were roughly 80% and 75%. Most expanded thyroid clonotypes with frequency above 0.001 were also detected in blood, suggesting blood repertoires may reflect the thyroid immune response.

A word on this clonotype: Its antigen specificity is not known. Within one base of it there is no much larger clone, and no base qualities were kept.

For repertoire sequencing, TCR beta CDR3 regions were amplified from RNA transcripts. A first-round RT-PCR used HTBI primers with the Qiagen OneStep RT-PCR kit, followed by a second-round multiplex PCR, size selection and purification. Libraries were sequenced paired-end with 100 bp reads on an Illumina HiSeq2000. On the study's bioinformatics: SOAPnuke was used to process the reads, throwing out any read that had adapters, had uncalled bases, had a mean Phred below 15, or lacked an exact constant-primer or identifier match. COPE v1.2.5 was used to merge high-quality paired reads. Unique nucleotide sequences were defined as clonotypes and aligned to IMGT TRB V, D and J references using MiTCR v1.1. Analysis was restricted to V-J combinations with a frequency above 0.0001, which covered roughly 99% of repertoires. For each V-J combination, a TCR clonal expansion and chaos score was defined as F50 clonal expansion divided by the chaos observed in the TCRdist matrix. Welch's t-statistics and random forest were used to narrow the features down to approximately twelve V-J combinations, which were then fed into a naive Bayes classifier. The similarity between thyroid and blood repertoires was quantified using the Morisita-Horn index. Starting from the raw public reads, TCRdb applied fastp trimming at Q25, assembled clones with MiXCR and retained in-frame beta chains. Rows are combined by CDR3 protein, so each entry shows the most common genes and DNA. The V and J calls shown here were made by TCRdb, not taken from the authors' results. This sample gives about 1.2 million distinct CDR3 sequences in total; approximately 35% of them show up just once. 11% of the sample comes from the top ten.

The hyperthyroidism patients were 18 to 65 years old and newly diagnosed, with a disease duration of less than 2 months. Patients with other autoimmune diseases, uncontrolled infections, pregnancy or lactation were excluded. Clinical symptoms, serum thyroxine, TRAb, thyroid ultrasound and orbital computed tomography formed the basis of the diagnosis. Total RNA was extracted using Trizol reagent, and RNA quality was checked on an Agilent 2100 Bioanalyzer. V and J lose 3 bases and 0 bases, and a span of 14 bases separates them. The CDR3 contains 17 residues, cysteine and phenylalanine counted. This entry keeps only the CDR3 DNA: 51 bases, framed from base 1. In the germline V gene, CDR1 corresponds to SGHVS and CDR2 to FQNEAQ.

Material: peripheral blood or thyroid tissue (not recorded which). This receptor was obtained from an adult man with Graves' hyperthyroidism. Here the chain combines TRBV7-8 and TRBJ2-2; D gene: possibly TRBD1, on 7 matching bases. The bases read TGTGCCAGCAGCTTGCCCCCAGGGGGGTCGAACACCGGGGAGCTGTTTTTT. It translates to CASSLPPGGSNTGELFF.